This T cell receptor beta chain was identified during a study of OX40 agonist ivuxolimab in advanced cancers. On the study more broadly: At 0.01 to 10 mg/kg, ivuxolimab was administered intravenously to patients every 2 weeks. Study-level findings and limits: Dosing at 0.1 to 3.0 mg/kg was accompanied by clonal expansion of CD4+ and CD8+ blood T cells by week 6.

As for this clone: Its specificity is not known.

Sequencing was performed with immunoSEQ multiplex PCR; in TCRdb, only in-frame clones are kept and a portion is missing. Of tens of thousands of clones in the sample, about 84% were seen once. The CDR3 has 13 residues. V was cut by 4 bases and J by 2 bases, with 9 bases left in between. Germline V gives CDR1 SGDLS, CDR2 YYNGEE. The sample here was CD4+ or CD8+ T cells sorted from blood, taken in a trial of the OX40 agonist ivuxolimab. This TCR came from an adult with an advanced solid tumor such as melanoma, head and neck, liver or kidney cancer. The chain is built from TRBV9 and TRBJ2-5; perhaps TRBD2 as D (6 bases). The CDR3 is CASSPGGQETQYF. The CDR3 region has the DNA TGTGCCAGCAGCCCCGGGGGTCAAGAGACCCAGTACTTC.